Shown below are 14 T cell receptor beta chains from a single sample sequenced in a study of blood T cells in healthy people across ages. Using a J-beta primer mix together with a sample-barcoded 5' primer, a second PCR was run for about 6 to 11 cycles. MiXCR, run by TCRdb on the 5' RACE reads, gives a single entry per CDR3 protein. This table has 2 million or so distinct CDR3 sequences, just under 50% appearing once. The sample was blood. These receptors all come from a woman in her thirties or forties in good health.

This rearrangement joins TRBV27 to TRBJ2-3; 7 bases match TRBD1. CDR3 length: 14 residues. Germline assignment: CDR1 MNHEY and CDR2 SMNVEV (reference sequence). Trimming cost V 6 bases and J 6 bases; bases outside gene matches: 9. The CDR3 here is CASSFQQGPDTQYF. In DNA, the CDR3 is TGTGCCAGCAGCTTTCAACAGGGGCCGGATACGCAGTATTTT.

The rearrangement joins TRBV9 to TRBJ2-3; 9 nucleotides line up with TRBD1. CDR1 is SGDLS, CDR2 YYNGEE, per germline. This CDR3 has 17 residues. V was pared by 3 bases and J by 3 bases, with 11 bases of the junction left unmatched. DNA of the CDR3: TGTGCCAGCAGCGATAATCCGGGACAGGGCCCTACAGATACGCAGTATTTT. This encodes CASSDNPGQGPTDTQYF.

In nucleotides, the CDR3 is TGTGCCAGCAGCACCCACCGATACGAGCAGTACTTC. It encodes CASSTHRYEQYF. This sequence joins TRBV7-8 and TRBJ2-7, with D unclear. This CDR3 region has 12 residues. Germline V lookup: CDR1 SGHVS, CDR2 FQNEAQ. V lost 5 bases to trimming and J lost 4 bases, with 9 bases between them.

This clonotype was detected only a few times. The J gene is TRBJ2-7, the V gene TRBV20-1, with a weak D call TRBD2 (6 bases). This CDR3 has 13 residues. In germline, CDR1 is DFQATT, CDR2 SNEGSKA (reference sequence). The germline V and J ends were trimmed by 4 bases and 3 bases, with 13 bases remaining between them. Written as DNA, the CDR3 is TGCAGTGCTAACCCGGGACTGAGCTACGAGCAGTACTTC. Its translation is CSANPGLSYEQYF.

This chain connects TRBV1 to TRBJ2-3. TRBV1 is an annotated pseudogene. This CDR3 spans 16 amino acids. Here the CDR3 reads CTSSQDLSGRTDTQYF. For the CDR3, the DNA is TGCACCAGCAGCCAAGATCTTAGCGGGAGGACAGATACGCAGTATTTT.

J is TRBJ2-1 and V is TRBV5-1; 8 positions agree with TRBD2. The V segment lost 0 bases and the J segment 0 bases; nucleotides outside the gene matches: 8. Germline values: CDR1 SGHRS, CDR2 YFSETQ. This CDR3 has 18 residues. CDR3 sequence: CASSLGAGSGGSYNEQFF. The DNA for the CDR3 is TGCGCCAGCAGCTTGGGGGCTGGGAGCGGGGGCTCCTACAATGAGCAGTTCTTC.

This chain joins TRBV16 and TRBJ1-2; tentative D call: TRBD1 (5 bases). V lost 5 bases and J 6 bases, leaving 10 bases between the germline ends. CDR3 size: 12 residues. CDR1 and CDR2 from the germline V gene are KGHSY and FQNENV. In DNA, the CDR3 is TGTGCCAGCAGCAGGGGATTCAATGGCTACACCTTC. Its protein is CASSRGFNGYTF.

The chain employs TRBV20-1 and TRBJ1-6; D uncertain. CDR1 DFQATT and CDR2 SNEGSKA come from the germline V gene (reference sequence). CDR3 length: 14 residues. V lost 7 bases and J 0 bases, leaving 10 bases between the germline ends. In nucleotides, the CDR3 is TGCAGTGTCGGGAGAAGCTCCTATAATTCACCCCTCCACTTT. It is translated as CSVGRSSYNSPLHF.

This clonotype was picked up a small number of times. The rearrangement uses TRBV4-3 and TRBJ1-2; D is uncertain. V was cut by 0 bases and J by 3 bases, with 11 bases left in between. The CDR3 extends over 15 amino acids. Germline values: CDR1 LGHNA, CDR2 YSLEER. The CDR3 DNA reads as TGCGCCAGCAGCCAAGATCGTGGGTATCACTATGGCTACACCTTC. Translating it yields CASSQDRGYHYGYTF.

This clonotype was seen a single time. This clone may be a read error of a much larger clone one base away. This CDR3 is CAGSQEGGPYEQFF. DNA for the CDR3: TGTGCCGGCAGCCAAGAGGGGGGGCCCTATGAGCAGTTCTTC. The chain carries TRBV3-1 and TRBJ2-1; TRBD2 is a possible D gene (7 bases). CDR3 size: 14 residues. CDR1 and CDR2 (germline): LGHDT, YNNKEL (reference sequence).

CDR3 sequence: CSARPPAVNTEAFF. The CDR3 DNA follows: TGCAGTGCTAGACCTCCAGCGGTAAACACTGAAGCTTTCTTT. The gene calls are TRBV20-1 and TRBJ1-1, with D uncertain. Trimming cost V 2 bases and J 2 bases, with 12 bases left between them. Germline-derived CDR1 and CDR2 are DFQATT and SNEGSKA (reference sequence). The CDR3 runs to 14 residues.

The J gene is TRBJ2-4, the V gene TRBV4-3, with D possibly matching TRBD1 (5 bases). The germline gives CDR1 LGHNA, CDR2 YSLEER. Trimming pared 0 bases from V and 7 bases from J, leaving 25 bases between. The CDR3 is 19 amino acids. The CDR3 sequence is CASSQDMQPWGLNGNIQYF. The DNA of the CDR3 is TGCGCCAGCAGCCAAGATATGCAGCCCTGGGGCCTAAACGGGAACATTCAGTACTTC.

This chain links TRBV12-3 or TRBV12-4 with TRBJ2-2; TRBD1 is a possible D gene (5 bases). V was clipped by 5 bases and J by 4 bases, with 11 bases between them. This CDR3 has 14 residues. The CDR3 bases are TGTGCCAGCAGTCGGACACCATCCACCGGGGAGCTGTTTTTT. Amino acids: CASSRTPSTGELFF.

V and J are TRBV29-1 and TRBJ2-5; 7 bases align to TRBD1. Trimming cost V 6 bases and J 3 bases; bases outside gene matches: 7. Germline V CDR1 and CDR2: SQVTM, ANQGSEA. The CDR3 length is 13 residues. The CDR3 reads CSVTGQAKETQYF. In DNA form, the CDR3 reads TGCAGCGTAACTGGACAGGCTAAAGAGACCCAGTACTTC.